This TCR beta chain was observed in a study of T cell changes during pregnancy in multiple sclerosis. Looked up from germline, CDR1 is SQVTM and CDR2 is ANQGSEA. The CDR3 is made up of 16 amino acids. Trimming at V came to 6 bases and at J to 5 bases, leaving 13 bases not matched to a gene. Some clones are missing from TCRdb's copy, which holds only in-frame ones; the method was immunoSEQ multiplex PCR. The sample records fewer than 55,000 clones, around 87% being singletons. The chain links TRBV29-1 to TRBJ1-1; TRBD1 agrees at 12 bases. The material sequenced was peripheral blood, taken after pregnancy. This clonotype was sampled from a female donor in good health, enrolled as a control in a pregnancy study. CDR3 bases: TGCAGCGTCCGTCTGAGCCGGGGACAGGGGGCAACTGAAGCTTTCTTT. Translated: CSVRLSRGQGATEAFF.